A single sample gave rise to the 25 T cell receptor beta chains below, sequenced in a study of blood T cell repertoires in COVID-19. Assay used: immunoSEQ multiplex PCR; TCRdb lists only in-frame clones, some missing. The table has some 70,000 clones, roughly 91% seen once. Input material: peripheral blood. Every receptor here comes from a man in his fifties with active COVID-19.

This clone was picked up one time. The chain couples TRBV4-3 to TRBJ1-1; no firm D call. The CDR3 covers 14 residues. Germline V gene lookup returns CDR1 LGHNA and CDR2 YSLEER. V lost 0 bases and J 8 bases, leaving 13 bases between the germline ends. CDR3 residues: CASSQEVRGPEAFF. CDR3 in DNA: TGCGCCAGCAGCCAAGAAGTGCGGGGTCCCGAAGCTTTCTTT.

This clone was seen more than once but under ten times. CDR3 protein: CASSTGAWDIYF. The CDR3 region has the DNA TGTGCCAGCAGTACGGGAGCTTGGGACATATATTTT. The V gene is TRBV6-6, the J gene TRBJ1-3; D remains ambiguous. The V end was cut by 5 bases, the J end by 12 bases, with 14 bases between. Germline V lookup: CDR1 MNHNY, CDR2 SVGAGI (reference sequence). This CDR3 region has 12 residues.

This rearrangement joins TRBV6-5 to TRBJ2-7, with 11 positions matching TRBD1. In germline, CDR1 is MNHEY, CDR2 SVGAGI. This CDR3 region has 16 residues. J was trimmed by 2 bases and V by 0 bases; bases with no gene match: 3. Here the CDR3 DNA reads TGTGCCAGCAGTTACTCAACGGGACAGGGGGCCTACGAGCAGTACTTC. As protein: CASSYSTGQGAYEQYF.

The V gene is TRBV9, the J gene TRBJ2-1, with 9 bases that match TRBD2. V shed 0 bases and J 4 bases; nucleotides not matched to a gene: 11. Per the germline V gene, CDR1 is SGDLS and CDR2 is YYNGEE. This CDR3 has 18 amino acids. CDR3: CASSVGLKATSGYNEQFF. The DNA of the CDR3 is TGTGCCAGCAGCGTAGGATTAAAGGCGACTAGCGGATACAATGAGCAGTTCTTC.

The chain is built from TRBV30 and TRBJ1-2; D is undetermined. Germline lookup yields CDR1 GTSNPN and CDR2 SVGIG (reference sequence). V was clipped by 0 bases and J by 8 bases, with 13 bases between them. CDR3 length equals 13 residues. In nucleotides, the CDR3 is TGTGCCTGGAGTGTGTTGGGAACGGGGGGCTACACCTTC. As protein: CAWSVLGTGGYTF.

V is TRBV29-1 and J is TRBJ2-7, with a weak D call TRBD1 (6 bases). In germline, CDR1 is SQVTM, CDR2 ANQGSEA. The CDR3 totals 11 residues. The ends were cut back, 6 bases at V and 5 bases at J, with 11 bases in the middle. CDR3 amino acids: CSVAQGNEQYF. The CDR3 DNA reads TGCAGCGTAGCACAGGGCAACGAGCAGTACTTC.

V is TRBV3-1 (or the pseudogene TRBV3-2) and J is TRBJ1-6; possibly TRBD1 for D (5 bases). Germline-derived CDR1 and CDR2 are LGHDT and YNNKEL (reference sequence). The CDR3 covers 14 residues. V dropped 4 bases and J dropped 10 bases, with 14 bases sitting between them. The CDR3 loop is CASSRRQGGSPLHF. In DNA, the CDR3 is TGTGCCAGCAGCCGCAGGCAGGGAGGATCACCCCTCCACTTT.

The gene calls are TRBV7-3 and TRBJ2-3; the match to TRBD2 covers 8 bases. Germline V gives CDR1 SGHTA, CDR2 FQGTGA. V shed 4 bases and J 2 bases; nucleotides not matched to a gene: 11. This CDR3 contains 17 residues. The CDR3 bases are TGTGCCAGCAGCTCCTCCCGGGTAGCGGGGACCACAGATACGCAGTATTTT. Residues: CASSSSRVAGTTDTQYF.

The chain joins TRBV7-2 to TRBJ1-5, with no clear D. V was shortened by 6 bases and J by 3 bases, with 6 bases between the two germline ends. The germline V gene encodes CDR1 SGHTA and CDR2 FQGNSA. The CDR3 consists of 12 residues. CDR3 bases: TGTGCCAGCAGTCGGGACAATCAGCCCCAGCATTTT. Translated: CASSRDNQPQHF.

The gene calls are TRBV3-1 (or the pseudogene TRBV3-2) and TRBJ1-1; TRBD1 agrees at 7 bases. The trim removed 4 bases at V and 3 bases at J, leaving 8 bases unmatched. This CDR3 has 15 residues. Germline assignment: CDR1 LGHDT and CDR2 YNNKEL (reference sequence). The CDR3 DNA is TGTGCCAGCAGCCGACTCTGGACAGGCGACACTGAAGCTTTCTTT. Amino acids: CASSRLWTGDTEAFF.

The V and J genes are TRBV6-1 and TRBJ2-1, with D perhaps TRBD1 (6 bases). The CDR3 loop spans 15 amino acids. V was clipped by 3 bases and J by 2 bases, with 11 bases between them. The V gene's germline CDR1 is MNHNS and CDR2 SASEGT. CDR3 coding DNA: TGTGCCAGCAGTGAGCCGGACAGCGCCTACAATGAGCAGTTCTTC. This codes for CASSEPDSAYNEQFF.

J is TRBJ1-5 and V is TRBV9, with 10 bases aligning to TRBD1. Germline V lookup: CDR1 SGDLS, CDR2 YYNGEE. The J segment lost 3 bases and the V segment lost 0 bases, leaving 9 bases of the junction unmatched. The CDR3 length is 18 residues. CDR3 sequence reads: CASSVVGGTGELNQPQHF. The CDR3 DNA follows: TGTGCCAGCAGCGTAGTAGGGGGGACAGGGGAGCTCAATCAGCCCCAGCATTTT.

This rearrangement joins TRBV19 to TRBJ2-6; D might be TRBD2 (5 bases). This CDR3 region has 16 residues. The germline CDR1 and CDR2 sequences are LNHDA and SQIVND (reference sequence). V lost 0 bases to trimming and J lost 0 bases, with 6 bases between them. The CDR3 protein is CASSIDRGSGANVLTF. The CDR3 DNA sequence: TGTGCCAGTAGTATAGATCGGGGCTCTGGGGCCAACGTCCTGACTTTC.

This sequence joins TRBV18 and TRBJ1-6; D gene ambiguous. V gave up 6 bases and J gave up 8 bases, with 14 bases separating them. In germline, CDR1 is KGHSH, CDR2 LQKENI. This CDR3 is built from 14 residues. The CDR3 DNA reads TGTGCCAGCTCCCGGGGAGGTTTTGATTCACCCCTCCACTTT. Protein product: CASSRGGFDSPLHF.

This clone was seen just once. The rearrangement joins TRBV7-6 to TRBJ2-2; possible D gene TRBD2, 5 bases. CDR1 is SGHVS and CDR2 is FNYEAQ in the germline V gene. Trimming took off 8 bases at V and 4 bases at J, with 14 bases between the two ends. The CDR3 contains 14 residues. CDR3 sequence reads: CASLETTTTGELFF. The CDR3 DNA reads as TGTGCCAGCCTCGAGACTACGACCACCGGGGAGCTGTTTTTT.

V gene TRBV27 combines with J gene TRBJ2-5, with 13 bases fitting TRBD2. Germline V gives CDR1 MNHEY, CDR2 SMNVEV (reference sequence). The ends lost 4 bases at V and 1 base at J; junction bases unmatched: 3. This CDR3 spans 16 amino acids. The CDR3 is CASSSLAGGRQETQYF. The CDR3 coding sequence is TGTGCCAGCAGTTCACTAGCGGGGGGGCGCCAAGAGACCCAGTACTTC.

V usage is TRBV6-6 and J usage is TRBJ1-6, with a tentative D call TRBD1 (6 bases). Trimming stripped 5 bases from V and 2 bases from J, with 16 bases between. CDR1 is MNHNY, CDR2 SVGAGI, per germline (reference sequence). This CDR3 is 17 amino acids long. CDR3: CASSPTPTGPYNSPLHF. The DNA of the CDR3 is TGTGCCAGCAGTCCGACCCCGACAGGACCCTATAATTCACCCCTCCACTTT.

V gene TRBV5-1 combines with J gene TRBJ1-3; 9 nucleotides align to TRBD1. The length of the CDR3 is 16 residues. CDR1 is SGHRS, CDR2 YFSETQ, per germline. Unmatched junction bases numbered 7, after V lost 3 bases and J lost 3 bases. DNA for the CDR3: TGCGCCAGCAGCTCCCTACAGGGGGCATTTGGAAACACCATATATTTT. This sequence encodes CASSSLQGAFGNTIYF. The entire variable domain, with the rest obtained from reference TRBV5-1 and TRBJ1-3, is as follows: KAGVTQTPRYLIKTRGQQVTLSCSPISGHRSVSWYQQTPGQGLQFLFEYFSETQRNKGNFPGRFSGRQFSNSRSEMNVSTLELGDSALYLCASSSLQGAFGNTIYFGEGSWLTVV.

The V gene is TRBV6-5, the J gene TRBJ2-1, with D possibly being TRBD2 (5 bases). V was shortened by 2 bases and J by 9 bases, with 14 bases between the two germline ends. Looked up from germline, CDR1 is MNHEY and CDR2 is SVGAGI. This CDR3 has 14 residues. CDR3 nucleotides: TGTGCCAGCAGTTACGGACTCTCGGTGGCTGAGCAGTTCTTC. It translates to CASSYGLSVAEQFF.

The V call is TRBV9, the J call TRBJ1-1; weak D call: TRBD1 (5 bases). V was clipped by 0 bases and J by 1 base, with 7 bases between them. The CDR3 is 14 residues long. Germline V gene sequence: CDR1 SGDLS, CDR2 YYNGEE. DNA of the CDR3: TGTGCCAGCAGCGTAGGACAGCCGAACACTGAAGCTTTCTTT. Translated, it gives CASSVGQPNTEAFF.

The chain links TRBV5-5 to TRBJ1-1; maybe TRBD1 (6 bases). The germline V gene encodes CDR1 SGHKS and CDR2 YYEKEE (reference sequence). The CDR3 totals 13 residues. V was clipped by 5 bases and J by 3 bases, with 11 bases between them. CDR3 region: CASRWTVDTEAFF. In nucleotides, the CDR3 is TGTGCCAGCAGATGGACAGTTGACACTGAAGCTTTCTTT.

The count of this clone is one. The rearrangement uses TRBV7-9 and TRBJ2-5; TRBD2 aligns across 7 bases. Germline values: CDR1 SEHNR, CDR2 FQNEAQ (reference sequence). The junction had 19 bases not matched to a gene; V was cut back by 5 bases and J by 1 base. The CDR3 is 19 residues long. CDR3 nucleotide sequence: TGTGCCAGCAGCCGTAAGGTAGGGCCTAGCGGATTCCCCCAAGAGACCCAGTACTTC. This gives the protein CASSRKVGPSGFPQETQYF.

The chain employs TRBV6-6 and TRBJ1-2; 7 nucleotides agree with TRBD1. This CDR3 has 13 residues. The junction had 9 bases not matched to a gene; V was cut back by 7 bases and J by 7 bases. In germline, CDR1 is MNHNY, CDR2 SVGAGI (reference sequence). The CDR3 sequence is CASMRQGTGGYTF. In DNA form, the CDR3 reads TGTGCCAGCATGAGACAGGGAACGGGTGGCTACACCTTC.

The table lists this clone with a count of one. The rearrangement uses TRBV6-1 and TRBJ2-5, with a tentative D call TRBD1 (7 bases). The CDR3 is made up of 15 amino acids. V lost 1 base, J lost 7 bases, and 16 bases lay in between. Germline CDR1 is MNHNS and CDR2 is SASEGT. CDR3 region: CASSEDAGTVSTQYF. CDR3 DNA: TGTGCCAGCAGTGAAGATGCGGGGACAGTCTCGACCCAGTACTTC.

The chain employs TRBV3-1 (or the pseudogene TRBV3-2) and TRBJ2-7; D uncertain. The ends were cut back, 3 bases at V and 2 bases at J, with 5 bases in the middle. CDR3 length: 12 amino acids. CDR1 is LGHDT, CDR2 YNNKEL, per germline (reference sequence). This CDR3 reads CASSHLAYEQYF. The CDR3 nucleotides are TGTGCCAGCAGCCATCTTGCCTACGAGCAGTACTTC.